This T cell receptor (beta chain) was documented in a study of blood T cell repertoires in COVID-19. On the study more broadly: Sources were T cells, B-cell-depleted T cells, or PBMCs; the material itself was cDNA or gDNA.

Germline values: CDR1 MNHNY, CDR2 SVGAGI (reference sequence). Trimming removed 0 bases at V and 5 bases at J, with 11 bases between. The CDR3 is 15 amino acids. Produced via immunoSEQ multiplex PCR; TCRdb's table is partial and in-frame only. This sample has about 220,000 clones; around four fifths occur once, and the top ten carry roughly 5.5%. The sample was peripheral blood. This receptor was taken from a woman in her seventies with COVID-19, enrolled during active disease. The chain recombines TRBV6-6 with TRBJ1-5, with D uncertain. The CDR3 spells CASSYSLREDQPQHF. CDR3 bases: TGTGCCAGCAGTTACTCGTTAAGGGAGGATCAGCCCCAGCATTTT.